The TCR beta chain under discussion was sequenced for a study of blood T cell repertoires in COVID-19. Across the whole study: There were acute and convalescent COVID-19 samples, and they came from the United States, Italy and Spain. In each case, the material was cDNA or gDNA derived from T cells, B-cell-depleted T cells, or PBMCs.

Per the original data handling: Amplifying reference gene primers gave estimates of nucleated cell counts. TCRdb keeps only in-frame clones here, not all; method: immunoSEQ multiplex PCR. The DNA gave D and trimming, while V, J and clone size come from that table. This sample has under 75,000 clones; approximately 86% occur once, and the top ten carry around 18%. V dropped 3 bases and J dropped 3 bases, with 11 bases sitting between them. Germline CDR1 is KGHSH and CDR2 is LQKENI. CDR3 length: 14 residues. The receptor's source is a woman of 80 years or more with active COVID-19. The rearrangement joins TRBV18 to TRBJ2-5, with TRBD1 as a possible D gene (6 bases). The sample consisted of peripheral blood. The CDR3 DNA follows: TGTGCCAGCTCACCTCCCCACAGGGAAGAGACCCAGTACTTC. Its translation is CASSPPHREETQYF.